These T cell receptor beta chains were read from a single sample in a study of cytomegalovirus exposure and HLA in healthy donors. The assay was immunoSEQ multiplex PCR, and TCRdb's table has in-frame clones only and misses some. The sample has about 220,000 clones; roughly 80% are singletons. Material for sequencing was PBMCs. These receptors came from a man aged 40-49 years in good health and CMV-seropositive. CDR3s include the opening cysteine and the closing phenylalanine or tryptophan. Each record gives: J gene, clone size, D gene, V gene, CDR3 DNA, CDR3 protein. A D gene is named only where the DNA matches it firmly. Some rows have no size entry. The others give once, few or many, or a class for an expanded clone.

j_call: TRBJ2-2; clone_size: -; d_call: -; v_call: TRBV30; cdr3_nt: TGTGCCTGGAGGGGGAGGATATTGAACACCGGGGAGCTGTTTTTT; cdr3_aa: CAWRGRILNTGELFF
j_call: TRBJ1-1; clone_size: -; d_call: -; v_call: TRBV5-1; cdr3_nt: TGCGCCAGCAGCTTGGACTCGGGGACACTGAACACTGAAGCTTTCTTT; cdr3_aa: CASSLDSGTLNTEAFF
j_call: TRBJ1-4; clone_size: few; d_call: TRBD1; v_call: TRBV13; cdr3_nt: TGTGCCAGCAGCTTCGGGACAGGGGAAGAAAAACTGTTTTTT; cdr3_aa: CASSFGTGEEKLFF
j_call: TRBJ2-7; clone_size: -; d_call: TRBD2; v_call: TRBV27; cdr3_nt: TGTGCCAGCAGTTTGGGACTAGCGGGGACTTACGAGCAGTACTTC; cdr3_aa: CASSLGLAGTYEQYF
j_call: TRBJ1-1; clone_size: -; d_call: -; v_call: TRBV21-1; cdr3_nt: TGTGCCAGCAGCAAAGCCGGACAGGAGGACACTGAAGCTTTCTTT; cdr3_aa: CASSKAGQEDTEAFF
j_call: TRBJ1-4; clone_size: few; d_call: -; v_call: TRBV15; cdr3_nt: TGTGCCACCAGCAGAGATGTGCCGAGGAAACTGTTTTTT; cdr3_aa: CATSRDVPRKLFF
j_call: TRBJ2-2; clone_size: -; d_call: -; v_call: TRBV18; cdr3_nt: TGTGCCAGCTCCGTCCGACAGGCGAACACCGGGGAGCTGTTTTTT; cdr3_aa: CASSVRQANTGELFF
j_call: TRBJ2-5; clone_size: -; d_call: TRBD1; v_call: TRBV10-1; cdr3_nt: TGCGCCAGCAGCGACGGAGGACAGGGTCGAGAGACCCAGTACTTC; cdr3_aa: CASSDGGQGRETQYF
j_call: TRBJ1-5; clone_size: -; d_call: TRBD1; v_call: TRBV18; cdr3_nt: TGTGCCAGCTCACTTGTCGACAGGGGTTCCAATCAGCCCCAGCATTTT; cdr3_aa: CASSLVDRGSNQPQHF
j_call: TRBJ2-1; clone_size: -; d_call: -; v_call: TRBV6-1; cdr3_nt: TGTGCCAGCACTGGGACATCCGGCTACAATGAGCAGTTCTTC; cdr3_aa: CASTGTSGYNEQFF
j_call: TRBJ2-1; clone_size: -; d_call: TRBD1; v_call: TRBV27; cdr3_nt: TGTGCCAGCAGTGACCGGGACAGGGTCTACAATGAGCAGTTCTTC; cdr3_aa: CASSDRDRVYNEQFF
j_call: TRBJ2-5; clone_size: -; d_call: TRBD2; v_call: TRBV18; cdr3_nt: TGTGCCAGCTCACCATCGACTAGCGGGAGAGGGAAGACCCAGTACTTC; cdr3_aa: CASSPSTSGRGKTQYF
j_call: TRBJ1-1; clone_size: few; d_call: TRBD1; v_call: TRBV25-1; cdr3_nt: TGTGCCAGCAGTGGTACCGGGACAGGGGTTTGGGAGACTGAAGCTTTCTTT; cdr3_aa: CASSGTGTGVWETEAFF
j_call: TRBJ2-1; clone_size: -; d_call: TRBD2; v_call: TRBV4-2; cdr3_nt: TGTGCCAGCAGCCAAGAAGGGCCCGGACTAGCGGGTTCCCATGAGCAGTTCTTC; cdr3_aa: CASSQEGPGLAGSHEQFF
j_call: TRBJ1-2; clone_size: -; d_call: TRBD1; v_call: TRBV5-4; cdr3_nt: TGTGCCAGCAGCTTGGTAGCAGGGGGCGGCGGCTACACCTTC; cdr3_aa: CASSLVAGGGGYTF
j_call: TRBJ1-1; clone_size: -; d_call: -; v_call: TRBV6-1; cdr3_nt: TGTGCCAGCAGTCCGGGACACAGTATAGAAGCTTTCTTT; cdr3_aa: CASSPGHSIEAFF
j_call: TRBJ1-6; clone_size: -; d_call: -; v_call: TRBV6-1; cdr3_nt: TGTGCCAGCATCCAACAGGTCTATAATTCACCCCTCCACTTT; cdr3_aa: CASIQQVYNSPLHF
j_call: TRBJ1-1; clone_size: -; d_call: -; v_call: TRBV5-1; cdr3_nt: TGCGCCAGCAGCCCCCCTGGGGGGAACGCTTTCTTT; cdr3_aa: CASSPPGGNAFF
j_call: TRBJ2-2; clone_size: -; d_call: -; v_call: TRBV4-1; cdr3_nt: TGCGCCAGCAGCCAAGGACTGCGGAACACCGGGGAGCTGTTTTTT; cdr3_aa: CASSQGLRNTGELFF
j_call: TRBJ2-7; clone_size: -; d_call: -; v_call: TRBV10-3; cdr3_nt: TGTGCCATCAGTGATTCTTCTGGCTTGTCCTACGAGCAGTACTTC; cdr3_aa: CAISDSSGLSYEQYF
j_call: TRBJ2-2; clone_size: -; d_call: -; v_call: TRBV5-5; cdr3_nt: TGTGCCAGCAGCTTGGCTTTTGGAGCGCGGACCGGGGAGCTGTTTTTT; cdr3_aa: CASSLAFGARTGELFF
j_call: TRBJ2-5; clone_size: -; d_call: -; v_call: TRBV20-1; cdr3_nt: TGCAGTGCTGAATCAGAAGAGACCCAGTACTTC; cdr3_aa: CSAESEETQYF
j_call: TRBJ2-5; clone_size: -; d_call: -; v_call: TRBV11-3; cdr3_nt: TGTGCCAGCAGCCCCGTTGGAGTCGAGACCCAGTACTTC; cdr3_aa: CASSPVGVETQYF
j_call: TRBJ2-2; clone_size: -; d_call: TRBD1; v_call: TRBV5-6; cdr3_nt: TGTGCCAGCAGCCTGGGACAGGTATTCACCGGGGAGCTGTTTTTT; cdr3_aa: CASSLGQVFTGELFF
j_call: TRBJ2-7; clone_size: -; d_call: -; v_call: TRBV6-1; cdr3_nt: TGTGCCAGCAGCCTGACTTTTTCCTACGAGCAGTACTTC; cdr3_aa: CASSLTFSYEQYF
j_call: TRBJ1-2; clone_size: -; d_call: -; v_call: TRBV6-5; cdr3_nt: TGTGCCAGCAGTTACTCTCAGGGTCGCGGCTACACCTTC; cdr3_aa: CASSYSQGRGYTF
j_call: TRBJ2-3; clone_size: few; d_call: TRBD1; v_call: TRBV5-1; cdr3_nt: TGCGCCAGCAGCGTAGGACAGGGGGGTACAGATACGCAGTATTTT; cdr3_aa: CASSVGQGGTDTQYF
j_call: TRBJ2-5; clone_size: -; d_call: TRBD2; v_call: TRBV11-2; cdr3_nt: TGTGCCAGCAGCTTAGGGCCTAGCGGGAAAGAGACCCAGTACTTC; cdr3_aa: CASSLGPSGKETQYF
j_call: TRBJ2-1; clone_size: -; d_call: TRBD2; v_call: TRBV27; cdr3_nt: TGTGCCAGCAGTGTCATAGCGGGAGGGCACAATGAGCAGTTCTTC; cdr3_aa: CASSVIAGGHNEQFF
j_call: TRBJ1-3; clone_size: -; d_call: -; v_call: TRBV4-1; cdr3_nt: TGCGCCAGCAGCCAAGGACAGGCTTCTGGAAACACCATATATTTT; cdr3_aa: CASSQGQASGNTIYF
j_call: TRBJ1-5; clone_size: -; d_call: TRBD1; v_call: TRBV18; cdr3_nt: TGTGCCAGCTCACCAAACAGGGGTGATCCGCCCCAGCATTTT; cdr3_aa: CASSPNRGDPPQHF
j_call: TRBJ2-7; clone_size: -; d_call: -; v_call: TRBV2; cdr3_nt: TGTGCCAGCAGTGACTCAGGGAACCTCTCCTACGAGCAGTACTTC; cdr3_aa: CASSDSGNLSYEQYF
j_call: TRBJ2-2; clone_size: -; d_call: -; v_call: TRBV10-1; cdr3_nt: TGCGCCAGCAGTACGGGAAGGTCGGCCGGGGAGCTGTTTTTT; cdr3_aa: CASSTGRSAGELFF
j_call: TRBJ2-2; clone_size: -; d_call: TRBD1; v_call: TRBV7-3; cdr3_nt: TGTGCCAGCAGCTTAAGACAGGGGACCGGGGAGCTGTTTTTT; cdr3_aa: CASSLRQGTGELFF
j_call: TRBJ1-3; clone_size: -; d_call: -; v_call: TRBV2; cdr3_nt: TGTGCCAGCAAGAGCACTCAAAACACCATATATTTT; cdr3_aa: CASKSTQNTIYF
j_call: TRBJ2-3; clone_size: -; d_call: TRBD2; v_call: TRBV30; cdr3_nt: TGTGCCTGGAGTGTCGGGACTAGCGGGAGGGATACGCAGTATTTT; cdr3_aa: CAWSVGTSGRDTQYF
j_call: TRBJ2-3; clone_size: -; d_call: TRBD2; v_call: TRBV4-1; cdr3_nt: TGCGCCAGCAGCTATCGATCGGGACTAGCGGGAGACACAGATACGCAGTATTTT; cdr3_aa: CASSYRSGLAGDTDTQYF
j_call: TRBJ2-5; clone_size: -; d_call: TRBD1; v_call: TRBV5-1; cdr3_nt: TGCGCCAGTACCGAACGGGACAGGGGGCGGGAGACCCAGTACTTC; cdr3_aa: CASTERDRGRETQYF
j_call: TRBJ2-7; clone_size: -; d_call: TRBD1; v_call: TRBV7-9; cdr3_nt: TGTGCCAGCAGCTTGGGCAGGGGGCTGGACGAGCAGTACTTC; cdr3_aa: CASSLGRGLDEQYF
j_call: TRBJ2-5; clone_size: -; d_call: -; v_call: TRBV5-4; cdr3_nt: TGTGCCAGCAGCTTGCTGGCAGGCCAAGAGACCCAGTACTTC; cdr3_aa: CASSLLAGQETQYF
j_call: TRBJ1-4; clone_size: -; d_call: -; v_call: TRBV2; cdr3_nt: TGTGCCAGCAGTTCGTGGACGGGGTTTGAGGAAAAACTGTTTTTT; cdr3_aa: CASSSWTGFEEKLFF
j_call: TRBJ1-1; clone_size: -; d_call: TRBD1; v_call: TRBV6-1; cdr3_nt: TGTGCCAGCAGTGAAACTCCAGGGGGCCCGAACACTGAAGCTTTCTTT; cdr3_aa: CASSETPGGPNTEAFF